The T cell receptor beta chain under discussion was sequenced for a study of T cell responses to AZD1222 COVID-19 vaccine. General observations from the study: Across spike, vaccine-associated CD4 TCRs were found, dominant at 160-218 and 743-854. Possibly, clonal diversity was underestimated; donors were largely white British and included more females.

TCRdb's copy holds only in-frame clones and misses some; the assay was immunoSEQ multiplex PCR. The sample holds about 180,000 clones; 70% to 90% are singletons and the top ten take around 4.5%. With regard to this clone: Antigen unknown.

The germline gives CDR1 SGHTA, CDR2 FQGNSA. CDR3 length equals 16 residues. Losses at the gene ends were 2 bases for V and 6 bases for J; bases not matched to a gene: 6. The J gene is TRBJ2-1, the V gene TRBV7-2, with 11 bases matching TRBD2. The starting material was peripheral blood, obtained 28 days after the second dose of the MenACWY control vaccine. The receptor was derived from an adult who received the MenACWY meningococcal vaccine as a control. The CDR3 region has the DNA TGTGCCAGCAGCTTACGAGGGACTAGCGGAAGCAATGAGCAGTTCTTC. Protein sequence: CASSLRGTSGSNEQFF.